A selection of T cell receptor beta chains follows, all from one sample in a study of CD49a tissue-resident CD8 T cells in human skin. Sequenced by immunoSEQ multiplex PCR; TCRdb stores in-frame clones only, minus some. This table has approximately 1,400 clones, approximately 70% appearing once. Input material: CLA- CD8+ effector memory T cells sorted from blood. The receptor set was obtained from a human donor in good health. The CDR3 runs from the conserved cysteine through the conserved F or W. Each record gives: J gene, clone size, V gene, D gene, CDR3 DNA, CDR3 protein. A D gene is named only where the DNA matches it firmly. Not all rows give a size; the values are once, few, many and, for expanded clones, a class.

TRBJ1-3,NA,TRBV29-1,NA,TGCAGCGTTGACGCCGGCTCTGGAAACACCATATATTTT,CSVDAGSGNTIYF
TRBJ2-1,NA,TRBV5-1,TRBD2,TGCGCCAGCAGCTCCGGGGGGGGATACAATGAGCAGTTCTTC,CASSSGGGYNEQFF
TRBJ2-3,NA,TRBV27,NA,TGTGCCAGCAGTGCAGACAACACAGATACGCAGTATTTT,CASSADNTDTQYF
TRBJ2-7,NA,TRBV27,TRBD2,TGTGCCAGCAGTTTTTTCGCGCGGGGGTTCTACGAGCAGTACTTC,CASSFFARGFYEQYF
TRBJ2-3,NA,TRBV6-4,TRBD1,TGTGCCAGCAGCGCCACAGGGGGCACAGATACGCAGTATTTT,CASSATGGTDTQYF
TRBJ1-5,NA,TRBV19,NA,TGTGCCAGTAGTATAGTACAGCTTAGCAATCAGCCCCAGCATTTT,CASSIVQLSNQPQHF
TRBJ2-7,hyperexpanded,TRBV4-3,TRBD2,TGCGCCAGCAGCCAAGAACTGGCGGGGGCCTACGAGCAGTACTTC,CASSQELAGAYEQYF
TRBJ2-3,NA,TRBV6-5,TRBD2,TGTGCCAGCAGTTACTCGTGGGAGGGTGCAGATACGCAGTATTTT,CASSYSWEGADTQYF
TRBJ1-2,NA,TRBV6-5,TRBD1,TGTGCCAGCAGTGGGACAGAGATCTATGGCTACACCTTC,CASSGTEIYGYTF
TRBJ2-1,NA,TRBV7-9,NA,TGCGCCAGCAGCCAAGCCACCCTCTCCTACAATGAGCAGTTCTTC,CASSQATLSYNEQFF
TRBJ2-7,few,TRBV7-6,NA,TGTGCCAGCAGTCTCGGCAGGGCCGGGCCTTACGAGCAGTACTTC,CASSLGRAGPYEQYF
TRBJ2-6,NA,TRBV7-2,NA,TGTGCCAGCATGTCCTCGGGGAGGGCCAACGTCCTGACTTTC,CASMSSGRANVLTF
TRBJ1-2,NA,TRBV9,NA,TGTGCCAGCAGCGTGGACACAACTAACTATGGCTACACCTTC,CASSVDTTNYGYTF
TRBJ2-1,NA,TRBV27,TRBD2,TGTGCCAGCAGTTTATCGTTTCCGGGACTAGCGGGGCCTAGATCTTACAATGAGCAGTTCTTC,CASSLSFPGLAGPRSYNEQFF
TRBJ2-7,NA,TRBV5-5,TRBD2,TGCGCCAGCAGCCAAGAACTGGCGGGGGCCTACGAGCAGTACTTC,CASSQELAGAYEQYF
TRBJ2-6,NA,TRBV6-8,NA,TGTGCCAGCAGTTACTCCGGGAGCTCTGGGGCCAACGTCCTGACTTTC,CASSYSGSSGANVLTF
TRBJ2-3,NA,TRBV7-3,NA,TGTGCCAGCAGCTTAAGCCTGGCGGGACCCTACACAGATACGCAGTATTTT,CASSLSLAGPYTDTQYF
TRBJ2-2,NA,TRBV6-4,TRBD1,TGTGCCAGCAGTGAAGGGACAGAAGCCGGGGAGCTGTTTTTT,CASSEGTEAGELFF
TRBJ1-2,NA,TRBV7-2,NA,TGTGCCAGCAGCTTAGATTACACCCTTAACTATGGCTACACCTTC,CASSLDYTLNYGYTF
TRBJ2-7,NA,TRBV6-5,NA,TGTGCCAGCAGTTACCGGAGTTCCTACGAGCAGTACTTC,CASSYRSSYEQYF
TRBJ1-4,NA,TRBV5-8,NA,TGTGCCAGCAGCTTGGGCATGTTTCAGGCTAATGAAAAACTGTTTTTT,CASSLGMFQANEKLFF
TRBJ2-1,NA,TRBV5-6,TRBD2,TGTGCCAGCAGTATAGCGGGAGTAATCAATGAGCAGTTCTTC,CASSIAGVINEQFF
TRBJ2-3,large,TRBV28,TRBD2,TGTGCCAGCAGCAAAAGGGGACTAGGGCACACAGATACGCAGTATTTT,CASSKRGLGHTDTQYF
TRBJ2-2,NA,TRBV6-4,TRBD1,TGTGCCAGCAGTGACGGGACAGGGGGCACCGGGGAGCTGTTTTTT,CASSDGTGGTGELFF
TRBJ2-3,NA,TRBV7-3,TRBD2,TGTGCCAGCAGCCTCCGACTAGCGGAACCTTCAGGCCCCACAGATACGCAGTATTTT,CASSLRLAEPSGPTDTQYF
TRBJ1-5,NA,TRBV19,NA,TGTGCCAGTAGTATCGCAGGGATAGGGTATCAGCCCCAGCATTTT,CASSIAGIGYQPQHF
TRBJ2-1,NA,TRBV30,NA,TGTGCCTGGAGTGTGGCGGGACTTAATGAGCAGTTCTTC,CAWSVAGLNEQFF
TRBJ2-7,NA,TRBV19,TRBD1,TGTGCCAGTACAACAGGGGGTGATTCCTACGAGCAGTACTTC,CASTTGGDSYEQYF
TRBJ2-1,NA,TRBV5-4,NA,TGTGCCAGCAGCTCGACGGACAAGCCGTACAATGAGCAGTTCTTC,CASSSTDKPYNEQFF
TRBJ2-7,NA,TRBV7-7,NA,TGTGCTAGCAGCTTTGGCCAGGGCTGGATCTACGAGCAGTACTTC,CASSFGQGWIYEQYF
TRBJ2-3,NA,TRBV9,TRBD2,TGTGCCAGCACCCTGGGACTAGCGGCAACCACAGATACGCAGTATTTT,CASTLGLAATTDTQYF
TRBJ2-5,NA,TRBV7-2,TRBD2,TGTGCCAGCAGCCCTTGGGGGGGCCAAGAGACCCAGTACTTC,CASSPWGGQETQYF
TRBJ2-7,few,TRBV4-2,NA,TGTGCCAGCAGCCAAGACGGCCCAGCGGAACCCTACGAGCAGTACTTC,CASSQDGPAEPYEQYF
TRBJ2-1,NA,TRBV7-7,NA,TGTGCTAGCAGCTATGGACACTACAATGAGCAGTTCTTC,CASSYGHYNEQFF
TRBJ2-5,NA,TRBV5-1,TRBD2,TGCGCCAGCAGCTCCCTAGGGACTAGCGGGGGAGAGACCCAGTACTTC,CASSSLGTSGGETQYF
TRBJ2-5,few,TRBV10-2,TRBD2,TGCGCCAGCAGGGCGGGAGCGGGAGAGGCGGAGACCCAGTACTTC,CASRAGAGEAETQYF
TRBJ2-7,NA,TRBV6-4,TRBD2,TGTGCCAGCAGTGAAGTAGCGGGGGGCACCTACGAGCAGTACTTC,CASSEVAGGTYEQYF
TRBJ2-7,NA,TRBV11-2,TRBD1,TGTGCCAGCAGCTTAGCAGGGGGCTCCTACGAGCAGTACTTC,CASSLAGGSYEQYF
TRBJ2-1,NA,TRBV6-4,TRBD2,TGTGCCAGCAGTGACGGGACTAGCGGGGGGAATGAGCAGTTCTTC,CASSDGTSGGNEQFF
TRBJ1-5,NA,TRBV7-3,TRBD1,TGTGCCAGCAGCTTAACGTCCCGGGTGGGACAGGGGGCTTTGGGCAATCAGCCCCAGCATTTT,CASSLTSRVGQGALGNQPQHF
TRBJ2-3,once,TRBV6-5,TRBD2,TGTGCCAGCAGTTACGGCGCGGGGGGGTCCGATACGCAGTATTTT,CASSYGAGGSDTQYF